These T cell receptor beta chains were read from a single sample in a study of cytomegalovirus exposure and HLA in healthy donors. The protocol was immunoSEQ multiplex PCR, while the TCRdb copy is restricted to in-frame clones and leaves out a portion. Recorded for this sample: about 74,000 clones. The material sequenced was PBMCs. The receptors derive from a female donor in good health and CMV-seropositive. CDR3s include the opening cysteine and the closing phenylalanine or tryptophan. Each record gives: J gene, D gene, V gene, CDR3 DNA, CDR3 protein. D genes are given only for firm matches.

TRBJ1-1 | . | TRBV18 | TGTGCCAGCTCACCAGCGGTCGCTGAAGCTTTCTTT | CASSPAVAEAFF
TRBJ1-6 | . | TRBV30 | TGTGCCTGGAGTGTTCCCTCTCTCCCGGGAGATTCACCCCTCCACTTT | CAWSVPSLPGDSPLHF
TRBJ2-5 | . | TRBV11-2 | TGTGCCAGCAGCCGAGGCGGGACGGCAGAGACCCAGTACTTC | CASSRGGTAETQYF
TRBJ2-1 | . | TRBV2 | TGTGCCAGCATACATTCCAGCTCCTACAATGAGCAGTTCTTC | CASIHSSSYNEQFF
TRBJ2-2 | . | TRBV4-3 | TGCGCCAGCAGCCAAGTTGTACTTTTGACTGGCGGGTCGAACACCGGGGAGCTGTTTTTT | CASSQVVLLTGGSNTGELFF
TRBJ1-2 | TRBD1 | TRBV5-3 | TGTGCCAGAAGCCCCGGACAGGGTCCGAGAGGCTACACCTTC | CARSPGQGPRGYTF
TRBJ2-1 | . | TRBV25-1 | TGTGCCAGCAGTGAAGGATACCGGCGGGGTCTTTTCGGGGATGAGCAGTTCTTC | CASSEGYRRGLFGDEQFF
TRBJ1-6 | . | TRBV19 | TGTGCCAGTAGTATCAGGGTGCGTGGGAATTCACCCCTCCACTTT | CASSIRVRGNSPLHF
TRBJ1-6 | . | TRBV30 | TGTGCCTGGAGGAGATTCCAGGGGATATCACCCCTCCACTTT | CAWRRFQGISPLHF
TRBJ1-5 | TRBD1 | TRBV30 | TGTGCCTGGAGTGTCGACCTTCGACAGGGGACCCAGCGTTTT | CAWSVDLRQGTQRF
TRBJ2-7 | . | TRBV18 | TGTGCCAGCTCACGAAGTGGCAGCTACGAGCAGTACTTC | CASSRSGSYEQYF
TRBJ1-2 | TRBD1 | TRBV14 | TGTGCCAGCAGCCAAGGCACCTCAGGGGGCGCGGGCTATGGCTACACCTTC | CASSQGTSGGAGYGYTF
TRBJ1-1 | . | TRBV6-5 | TGTGCCAGCAGCAGATTGAACACTGAAGCTTTCTTT | CASSRLNTEAFF
TRBJ1-2 | . | TRBV10-2 | TGCGCCAGCAGTCCTACGGGGGAGTATGGCTACACCTTC | CASSPTGEYGYTF
TRBJ2-1 | TRBD1 | TRBV11-2 | TGTGCCAGCAGCCGGGACAGCTTATACAATGAGCAGTTCTTC | CASSRDSLYNEQFF
TRBJ2-5 | . | TRBV7-9 | TGTGCCAGCAGCTCCCCCGGACTCCACCGTGGAGAGACCCAGTACTTC | CASSSPGLHRGETQYF
TRBJ2-5 | TRBD2 | TRBV5-1 | TGCGCCAGCAGCTTGGCCGGGACTAGAGGAGGAGAGACCCAGTACTTC | CASSLAGTRGGETQYF
TRBJ1-1 | . | TRBV18 | TGTGCCAGCTCACCAATAACCAGGAACACTGAAGCTTTCTTT | CASSPITRNTEAFF
TRBJ2-7 | . | TRBV5-4 | TGTGCCAGCAGCTTAGGCGGACTTGGGCCCTACGAGCAGTACTTC | CASSLGGLGPYEQYF
TRBJ2-5 | . | TRBV5-1 | TGCGCCAGCAGACAACAAGAGACCCAGTACTTC | CASRQQETQYF
TRBJ2-3 | TRBD2 | TRBV28 | TGTGCCAGCAGTTTCGCCGGGACTAGCGGGAGCATTCATCCAGATACGCAGTATTTT | CASSFAGTSGSIHPDTQYF
TRBJ2-3 | . | TRBV6-6 | TGTGCCAGCAGTTACGGTTCGATCCAGAGGCCAGATACGCAGTATTTT | CASSYGSIQRPDTQYF
TRBJ2-5 | TRBD1 | TRBV11-2 | TGTGCCAGCAGCTTTCAGGGGACAGGGCACATGGGGACCCAGTACTTC | CASSFQGTGHMGTQYF
TRBJ2-1 | TRBD1 | TRBV5-5 | TGTGCCAGCAGCCCGGGACAGGGTCCCTACAATGAGCAGTTCTTC | CASSPGQGPYNEQFF
TRBJ1-4 | TRBD1 | TRBV28 | TGTGCCAGCAACCAACAGGGGGTAGGGAATGAAAAACTGTTTTTT | CASNQQGVGNEKLFF
TRBJ2-3 | . | TRBV27 | TGTGCCAGCAGTTTAGCCCCAACAAGCACAGATACGCAGTATTTT | CASSLAPTSTDTQYF
TRBJ1-6 | TRBD1 | TRBV7-8 | TGTGCCAGCAGCTACCGGCCCGGACAGGGGAATTCACCCCTCCACTTT | CASSYRPGQGNSPLHF
TRBJ1-5 | . | TRBV6-1 | TGTGCCAGCAGTGCCCGAGGGGGGGGAAATCAGCCCCAGCATTTT | CASSARGGGNQPQHF
TRBJ2-7 | TRBD1 | TRBV27 | TGTGCCAGCAGTCTTGGGTCCGGGACAGCCTACGAGCAGTACTTC | CASSLGSGTAYEQYF
TRBJ2-3 | TRBD1 | TRBV19 | TGTGCCAGTAAGCCGATGGACAGGGGGTTCACAGATACGCAGTATTTT | CASKPMDRGFTDTQYF
TRBJ2-3 | . | TRBV7-2 | TGTGCCAGCAGCCCCGAGGGGGGGCCTGCAGATACGCAGTATTTT | CASSPEGGPADTQYF
TRBJ2-3 | . | TRBV9 | TGTGCCAGCACCCTAGGAGGGGGCACAGATACGCAGTATTTT | CASTLGGGTDTQYF
TRBJ1-2 | . | TRBV29-1 | TGCAGCGTCCGGCATGCGATCCGGGACAACAACTATGGCTACACCTTC | CSVRHAIRDNNYGYTF
TRBJ2-5 | TRBD2 | TRBV9 | TGTGCCAGCAGCGTAGGCCCAGCGGGAGAAGAGCAGTACTTC | CASSVGPAGEEQYF
TRBJ2-7 | . | TRBV5-7 | TGTGCCAGCAGCTCCCGGACAGTGGTTATATTACGCGAGCAGTACTTC | CASSSRTVVILREQYF
TRBJ1-3 | . | TRBV13 | TGTGCCAGCGCCCGGGGGACGAGCTCTGGAAACACCATATATTTT | CASARGTSSGNTIYF
TRBJ1-2 | TRBD1 | TRBV6-1 | TGTGCCAGCAGTGAACAGCGCACAGGGGCGCGGTATGGCTACACCTTC | CASSEQRTGARYGYTF
TRBJ1-1 | . | TRBV7-6 | TGTGCCAGCAGCTTAGGCGAGAACACTGAAGCTTTCTTT | CASSLGENTEAFF
TRBJ2-3 | . | TRBV7-9 | TGTGCCAGCAGCTTCGTGGGGGCGGTGGATACGCAGTATTTT | CASSFVGAVDTQYF
TRBJ2-3 | . | TRBV29-1 | TGCAGCGTCCTCCGGGACTCAGATACGCAGTATTTT | CSVLRDSDTQYF
TRBJ2-4 | TRBD2 | TRBV7-2 | TGTGCCAGCAGCTTATCGACTAGCGGGAGTTACATTCAGTACTTC | CASSLSTSGSYIQYF
TRBJ2-3 | . | TRBV6-5 | TGTGCCAGCAGTTACGGGACATTGTTTCAGTATTTT | CASSYGTLFQYF
TRBJ1-2 | . | TRBV29-1 | TGCAGCGTTGACGAACAGAACTATGGCTACACCTTC | CSVDEQNYGYTF
TRBJ2-3 | . | TRBV5-6 | TGTGCCAGCAGCTTGGAGGCCCTTCGGGGTACAGATACGCAGTATTTT | CASSLEALRGTDTQYF
TRBJ1-3 | . | TRBV19 | TGTGCCAGTACCAGTTGGAGCTCTGGAAACACCATATATTTT | CASTSWSSGNTIYF
TRBJ1-1 | . | TRBV4-1 | TGCGCCAGCAGCCAAGCCGGCAGGGGCTTGAACACTGAAGCTTTCTTT | CASSQAGRGLNTEAFF
TRBJ1-4 | . | TRBV28 | TGTGCCAGCACCTCAGGATGGGGCGCATTGGAAAAACTGTTTTTT | CASTSGWGALEKLFF
TRBJ2-7 | TRBD2 | TRBV11-2 | TGTGCCAGCAGCTTCACTAACCTAGCGGGGGAGGAGCAGTACTTC | CASSFTNLAGEEQYF
TRBJ2-7 | TRBD2 | TRBV6-1 | TGTGCCAGCAGCGCCCTAGCGGGAGGGCCCTACGAGCAGTACTTC | CASSALAGGPYEQYF